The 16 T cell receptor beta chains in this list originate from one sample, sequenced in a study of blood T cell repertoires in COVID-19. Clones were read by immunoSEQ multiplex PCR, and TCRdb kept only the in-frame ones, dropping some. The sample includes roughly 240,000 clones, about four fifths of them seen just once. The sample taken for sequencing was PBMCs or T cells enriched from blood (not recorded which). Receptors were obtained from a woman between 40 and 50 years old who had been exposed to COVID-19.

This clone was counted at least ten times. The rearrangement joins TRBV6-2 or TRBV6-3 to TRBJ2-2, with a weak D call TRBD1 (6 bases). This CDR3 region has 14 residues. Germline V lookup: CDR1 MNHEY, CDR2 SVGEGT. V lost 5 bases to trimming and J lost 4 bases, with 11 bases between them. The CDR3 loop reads CASSNQGITGELFF. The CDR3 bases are TGTGCCAGCAGTAACCAGGGGATCACCGGGGAGCTGTTTTTT.

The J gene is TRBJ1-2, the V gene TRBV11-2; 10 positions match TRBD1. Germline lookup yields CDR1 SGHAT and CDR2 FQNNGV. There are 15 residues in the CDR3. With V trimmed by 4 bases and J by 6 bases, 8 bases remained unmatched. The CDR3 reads CASSSSGTGEHGYTF. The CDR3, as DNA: TGTGCCAGCAGCTCTTCCGGGACAGGGGAACATGGCTACACCTTC.

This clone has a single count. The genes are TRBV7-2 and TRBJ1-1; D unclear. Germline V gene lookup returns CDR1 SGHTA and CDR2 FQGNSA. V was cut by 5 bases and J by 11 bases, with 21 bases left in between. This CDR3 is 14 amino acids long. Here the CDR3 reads CASSQTSGVEKAFF. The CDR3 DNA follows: TGTGCCAGCAGCCAAACCTCCGGGGTCGAGAAGGCTTTCTTT.

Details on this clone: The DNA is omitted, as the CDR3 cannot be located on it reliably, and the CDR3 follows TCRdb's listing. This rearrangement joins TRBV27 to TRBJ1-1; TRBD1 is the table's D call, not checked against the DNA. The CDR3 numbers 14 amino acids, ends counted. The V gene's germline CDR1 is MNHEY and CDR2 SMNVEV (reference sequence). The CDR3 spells CASSFFGQSTEAFF.

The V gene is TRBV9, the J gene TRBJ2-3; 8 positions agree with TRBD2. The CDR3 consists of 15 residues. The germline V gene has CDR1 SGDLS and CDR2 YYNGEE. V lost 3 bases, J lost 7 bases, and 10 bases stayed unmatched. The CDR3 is CASSASGGPGNTQYF. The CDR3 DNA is TGTGCCAGCAGCGCATCGGGGGGGCCGGGGAATACGCAGTATTTT.

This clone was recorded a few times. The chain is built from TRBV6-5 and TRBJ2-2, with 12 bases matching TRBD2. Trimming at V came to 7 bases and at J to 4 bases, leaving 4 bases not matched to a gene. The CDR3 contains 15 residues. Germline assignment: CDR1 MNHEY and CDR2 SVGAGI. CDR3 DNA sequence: TGTGCCAGCACTAGCGGGGGGGCGGGCACCGGGGAGCTGTTTTTT. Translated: CASTSGGAGTGELFF.

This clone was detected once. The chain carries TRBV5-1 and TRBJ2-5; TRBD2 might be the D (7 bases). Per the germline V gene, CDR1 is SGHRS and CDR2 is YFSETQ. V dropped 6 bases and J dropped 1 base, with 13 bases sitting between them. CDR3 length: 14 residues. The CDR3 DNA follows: TGCGCCAGCACTGAGGGGGGGTCCCAAGAGACCCAGTACTTC. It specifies CASTEGGSQETQYF.

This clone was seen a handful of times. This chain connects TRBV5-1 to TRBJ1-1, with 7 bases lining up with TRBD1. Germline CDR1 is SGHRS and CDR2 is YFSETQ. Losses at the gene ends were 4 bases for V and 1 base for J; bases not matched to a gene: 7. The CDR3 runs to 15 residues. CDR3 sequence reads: CASSLETGTNTEAFF. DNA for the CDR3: TGCGCCAGCAGCCTCGAGACAGGGACGAACACTGAAGCTTTCTTT.

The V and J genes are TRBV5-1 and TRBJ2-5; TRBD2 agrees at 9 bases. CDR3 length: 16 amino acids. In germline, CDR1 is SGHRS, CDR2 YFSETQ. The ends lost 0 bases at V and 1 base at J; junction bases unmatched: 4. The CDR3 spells CASSLVLAGPQETQYF. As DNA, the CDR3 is TGCGCCAGCAGCTTGGTACTAGCGGGCCCCCAAGAGACCCAGTACTTC. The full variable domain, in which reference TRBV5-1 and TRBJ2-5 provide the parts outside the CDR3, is KAGVTQTPRYLIKTRGQQVTLSCSPISGHRSVSWYQQTPGQGLQFLFEYFSETQRNKGNFPGRFSGRQFSNSRSEMNVSTLELGDSALYLCASSLVLAGPQETQYFGPGTRLLVL.

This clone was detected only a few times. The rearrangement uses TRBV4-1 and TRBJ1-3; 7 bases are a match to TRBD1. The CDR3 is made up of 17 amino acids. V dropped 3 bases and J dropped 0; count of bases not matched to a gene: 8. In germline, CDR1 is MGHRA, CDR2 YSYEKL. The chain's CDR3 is CASSQESYRGSGNTIYF. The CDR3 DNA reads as TGCGCCAGCAGCCAGGAATCTTACAGGGGCTCTGGAAACACCATATATTTT.

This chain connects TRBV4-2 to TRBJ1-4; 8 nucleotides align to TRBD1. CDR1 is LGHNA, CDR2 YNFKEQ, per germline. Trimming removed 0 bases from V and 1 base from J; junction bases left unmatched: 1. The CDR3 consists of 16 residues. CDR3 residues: CASSQDDRGTNEKLFF. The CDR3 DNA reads TGTGCCAGCAGCCAAGATGACAGGGGAACTAATGAAAAACTGTTTTTT.

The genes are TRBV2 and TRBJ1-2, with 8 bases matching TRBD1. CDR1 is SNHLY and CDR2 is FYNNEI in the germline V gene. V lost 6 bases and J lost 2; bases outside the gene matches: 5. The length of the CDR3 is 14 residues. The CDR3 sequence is CASSGQGWNYGYTF. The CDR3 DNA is TGTGCCAGCAGCGGACAGGGCTGGAACTATGGCTACACCTTC.

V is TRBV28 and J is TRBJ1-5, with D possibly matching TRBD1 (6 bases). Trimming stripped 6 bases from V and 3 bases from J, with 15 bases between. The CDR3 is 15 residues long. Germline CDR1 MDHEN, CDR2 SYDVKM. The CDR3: CASRIVGDTNQPQHF. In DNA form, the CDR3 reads TGTGCCAGCAGAATTGTGGGGGACACCAATCAGCCCCAGCATTTT.

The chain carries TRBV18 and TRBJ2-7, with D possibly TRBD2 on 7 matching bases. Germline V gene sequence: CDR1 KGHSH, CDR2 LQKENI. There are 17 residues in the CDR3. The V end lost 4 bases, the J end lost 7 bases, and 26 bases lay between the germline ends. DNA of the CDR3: TGTGCCAGCTCACTCATCGGGGAGGGACAAACTCCTAAGGAGCAGTACTTC. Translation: CASSLIGEGQTPKEQYF.

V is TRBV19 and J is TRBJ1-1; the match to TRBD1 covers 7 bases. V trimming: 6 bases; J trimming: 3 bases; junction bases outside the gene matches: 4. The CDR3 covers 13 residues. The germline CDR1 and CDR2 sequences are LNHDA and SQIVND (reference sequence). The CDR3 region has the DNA TGTGCCAGTAGCCAGGGGGGTGACACTGAAGCTTTCTTT. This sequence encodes CASSQGGDTEAFF.

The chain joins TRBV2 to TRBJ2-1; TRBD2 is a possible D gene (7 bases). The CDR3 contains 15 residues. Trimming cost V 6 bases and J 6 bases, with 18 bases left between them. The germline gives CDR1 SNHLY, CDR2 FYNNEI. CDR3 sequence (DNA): TGTGCCAGCAGCGGCTCGGGGGGCGAGGGCAATGAGCAGTTCTTC. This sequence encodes CASSGSGGEGNEQFF.